A single sample is the source of the 32 T cell receptor beta chains below, sequenced in a study of long-term antiretroviral therapy in people with HIV. With survey level as its setting, the immunoSEQ assay was v3.0. Some clones are missing from TCRdb's copy, which holds only in-frame ones; the method was immunoSEQ multiplex PCR. This table holds nearly 30,000 clones, approximately 90% found once. Sequenced material: unsorted PBMCs, taken 3.2 years before starting antiretroviral therapy. The receptors shown here come from a man aged 50-60 years with HIV.

This rearrangement joins TRBV5-1 to TRBJ2-7, with D possibly being TRBD1 (6 bases). Germline CDR1 and CDR2: SGHRS and YFSETQ. The germline V and J ends were trimmed by 4 bases and 1 base, with 18 bases remaining between them. CDR3 length equals 16 residues. This CDR3 is CASSRTTGTTSYEQYF. In nucleotides, the CDR3 is TGCGCCAGCAGCCGGACAACCGGGACAACATCCTACGAGCAGTACTTC.

V gene TRBV7-2 combines with J gene TRBJ1-5; the D is unclear. This CDR3 comprises 14 residues. V was clipped by 0 bases and J by 2 bases, with 5 bases between them. In germline, CDR1 is SGHTA, CDR2 FQGNSA. The CDR3 sequence is CASSLAEGNQPQHF. CDR3 in DNA: TGTGCCAGCAGCTTAGCCGAAGGCAATCAGCCCCAGCATTTT.

This chain uses TRBV11-2 with TRBJ1-5; D remains ambiguous. V was trimmed by 1 base and J by 7 bases, leaving 11 bases between them. The germline gives CDR1 SGHAT, CDR2 FQNNGV. The CDR3 runs 14 residues. The CDR3 bases are TGTGCCAGCAGCTTAGGGCCCCCAGGCCAGCCCCAGCATTTT. Translating gives CASSLGPPGQPQHF.

J is TRBJ1-2 and V is TRBV5-1; TRBD1 aligns across 9 bases. Losses at the gene ends were 0 bases for V and 7 bases for J; bases not matched to a gene: 4. CDR1 and CDR2 from the germline V gene are SGHRS and YFSETQ. This CDR3 has 14 residues. CDR3 protein: CASSLEGQGFGYTF. Here the CDR3 DNA reads TGCGCCAGCAGCTTGGAGGGACAGGGTTTTGGCTACACCTTC.

This clone occurred once. In DNA, the CDR3 is TGCGCCAGCAGCTTGGAGCGGGAGACAGATACGCAGTATTTT. It is translated as CASSLERETDTQYF. The V gene is TRBV5-1, the J gene TRBJ2-3; 8 nucleotides align to TRBD2. Germline loops: CDR1 SGHRS, CDR2 YFSETQ. Trimming cost V 0 bases and J 3 bases; bases outside gene matches: 0. The CDR3 has 14 residues.

This rearrangement joins TRBV7-2 to TRBJ1-1; no clear D. The CDR3 runs 14 residues. Trimming stripped 3 bases from V and 3 bases from J, with 11 bases between. Per germline, CDR1 SGHTA and CDR2 FQGNSA. The CDR3 DNA is TGTGCCAGCAGCTTGCAGCGTGACTACACTGAAGCTTTCTTT. Translating it yields CASSLQRDYTEAFF.

This chain joins TRBV7-2 and TRBJ2-3; a possible D gene is TRBD2 (6 bases). V dropped 6 bases and J dropped 1 base, with 14 bases sitting between them. The CDR3 is made up of 15 amino acids. Germline V lookup: CDR1 SGHTA, CDR2 FQGNSA. The DNA of the CDR3 is TGTGCCAGCAGGGTCGGCGGGACCCGCACAGATACGCAGTATTTT. Protein product: CASRVGGTRTDTQYF.

The chain joins TRBV6-5 to TRBJ1-3, with a weak D call TRBD1 (6 bases). The CDR3 loop spans 15 amino acids. Per germline, CDR1 MNHEY and CDR2 SVGAGI. V was clipped by 3 bases and J by 4 bases, with 13 bases between them. As DNA, the CDR3 is TGTGCCAGCAGTTATCGGGGGGCGCGAGGAAACACCATATATTTT. Translating it yields CASSYRGARGNTIYF.

This chain connects TRBV30 to TRBJ2-7, with D possibly being TRBD2 (5 bases). Per germline, CDR1 GTSNPN and CDR2 SVGIG (reference sequence). V was shortened by 4 bases and J by 3 bases, with 10 bases between the two germline ends. This CDR3 comprises 12 residues. The CDR3 region is CAWTGGNYEQYF. As DNA, the CDR3 is TGTGCCTGGACAGGAGGCAACTACGAGCAGTACTTC.

This clone was counted once. The CDR3 sequence is CASSPGLAGGRSSYEQYF. The CDR3 DNA sequence: TGTGCCAGCAGCCCGGGACTAGCGGGAGGGCGAAGCTCCTACGAGCAGTACTTC. V gene TRBV2 combines with J gene TRBJ2-7; TRBD2 aligns across 16 bases. V dropped 6 bases and J dropped 0; count of bases not matched to a gene: 8. The CDR3 consists of 18 residues. The germline V gene has CDR1 SNHLY and CDR2 FYNNEI.

The rearrangement links TRBV14 to TRBJ1-6, with D unclear. Per the germline V gene, CDR1 is SGHDN and CDR2 is FVKESK. This CDR3 comprises 15 residues. The V and J ends lost 3 bases and 8 bases respectively, with 14 bases between them. The CDR3 DNA reads as TGTGCCAGCAGCCAGGCTTCCGGCCTTTATTCACCCCTCCACTTT. Protein product: CASSQASGLYSPLHF. Complete variable domain (other parts from reference TRBV14 and TRBJ1-6): EAGVTQFPSHSVIEKGQTVTLRCDPISGHDNLYWYRRVMGKEIKFLLHFVKESKQDESGMPNNRFLAERTGGTYSTLKVQPAELEDSGVYFCASSQASGLYSPLHFGNGTRLTVT.

This chain uses TRBV5-1 with TRBJ1-6; no clear D. Trimming took off 0 bases at V and 8 bases at J, with 12 bases between the two ends. The CDR3 length is 15 residues. Germline CDR1 reads SGHRS; CDR2 reads YFSETQ. Here the CDR3 DNA reads TGCGCCAGCAGCTTGGAACCGAGAGTGGATTCACCCCTCCACTTT. This codes for CASSLEPRVDSPLHF.

This clone is large by share. The genes are TRBV2 and TRBJ2-1; D remains unclear. This CDR3 spans 13 amino acids. Deletions cut 4 bases from V and 9 bases from J, with 13 bases between. Germline loops: CDR1 SNHLY, CDR2 FYNNEI. CDR3 amino acids: CASSGDRHVEQFF. CDR3 sequence (DNA): TGTGCCAGCAGTGGAGACCGACATGTTGAGCAGTTCTTC.

CDR3 nucleotides: TGTGCCACCAGCGTCTTCCGGGCCTTGGACTACGAGCAGTACTTC. Translating gives CATSVFRALDYEQYF. The chain combines TRBV15 with TRBJ2-7; no firm D call. CDR1 is LNHNV, CDR2 YYDKDF, per germline (reference sequence). V lost 5 bases and J 3 bases, leaving 17 bases between the germline ends. The CDR3 is 15 amino acids.

The chain links TRBV13 to TRBJ2-5; possible D gene TRBD2, 7 bases. The germline V and J ends were trimmed by 4 bases and 6 bases, with 15 bases remaining between them. This CDR3 spans 14 amino acids. Germline V gene sequence: CDR1 PRHDT, CDR2 FYEKMQ (reference sequence). The CDR3 region is CASSSGGGFKTQYF. CDR3 coding DNA: TGTGCCAGCAGCTCGGGGGGCGGGTTTAAGACCCAGTACTTC.

The V and J genes are TRBV19 and TRBJ1-1; D might be TRBD1 (6 bases). Germline lookup yields CDR1 LNHDA and CDR2 SQIVND (reference sequence). CDR3 size: 15 residues. V lost 6 bases and J lost 4, with 18 bases in between. Here the CDR3 DNA reads TGTGCCAGTAGGGACCTGGGGGGGCCGGGCACTGAAGCTTTCTTT. Its translation is CASRDLGGPGTEAFF.

This chain uses TRBV5-6 with TRBJ1-5; D is unclear. This CDR3 is 14 amino acids long. Trimming removed 3 bases from V and 0 bases from J, with 7 bases in between. CDR1 is SGHDT, CDR2 YYEEEE, per germline. CDR3 nucleotides: TGTGCCAGCAGCTGGGCGGGTAGCAATCAGCCCCAGCATTTT. Its protein product is CASSWAGSNQPQHF. Filled out from reference TRBV5-6 and TRBJ1-5, the complete variable domain reads DAGVTQSPTHLIKTRGQQVTLRCSPKSGHDTVSWYQQALGQGPQFIFQYYEEEERQRGNFPDRFSGHQFPNYSSELNVNALLLGDSALYLCASSWAGSNQPQHFGDGTRLSIL.

This chain links TRBV29-1 with TRBJ2-3; the D is unclear. The CDR3 totals 15 residues. Germline loops: CDR1 SQVTM, CDR2 ANQGSEA. V lost 5 bases and J 2 bases, leaving 17 bases between the germline ends. Here the CDR3 reads CSVTLQWPLTDTQYF. The CDR3 nucleotides are TGCAGCGTTACGCTTCAGTGGCCCCTCACAGATACGCAGTATTTT.

V usage is TRBV4-2 and J usage is TRBJ1-4, with TRBD1 identical over 9 bases. Trimming at V came to 0 bases and at J to 15 bases, leaving 8 bases not matched to a gene. CDR3 length: 14 amino acids. Germline V gene lookup returns CDR1 LGHNA and CDR2 YNFKEQ. CDR3 nucleotide sequence: TGTGCCAGCAGCCAAGAGGGGAGACAGGGGGTGTTGTTTTTT. This gives the protein CASSQEGRQGVLFF.

The chain employs TRBV7-8 and TRBJ1-2; no clear D gene. The CDR3 totals 13 residues. The V end was cut by 0 bases, the J end by 4 bases, with 6 bases between. Germline V gives CDR1 SGHVS, CDR2 FQNEAQ. CDR3 sequence: CASSLARSYGYTF. The CDR3 region has the DNA TGTGCCAGCAGCTTAGCCAGGTCCTATGGCTACACCTTC.

The rearrangement joins TRBV5-1 to TRBJ2-7, with 8 bases aligning to TRBD1. CDR1 SGHRS and CDR2 YFSETQ come from the germline V gene. This CDR3 contains 16 residues. V was clipped by 4 bases and J by 0 bases; unmatched bases: 9. CDR3 DNA sequence: TGCGCCAGCAGCGAGCCGGGACAGGCCACCTCCTACGAGCAGTACTTC. Protein product: CASSEPGQATSYEQYF.

The chain links TRBV15 to TRBJ2-5, with D perhaps matching TRBD2 (5 bases). Germline CDR1 is LNHNV and CDR2 is YYDKDF (reference sequence). The CDR3 extends over 12 amino acids. The ends were cut back, 6 bases at V and 2 bases at J, with 7 bases in the middle. In DNA, the CDR3 is TGTGCCACCAGAGCGGTTCAAGAGACCCAGTACTTC. Translating it yields CATRAVQETQYF.

As for this clone: Distinct nucleotide sequences in the sample also encode this CDR3. The V call is TRBV5-1, the J call TRBJ2-1, with D hard to call. The germline gives CDR1 SGHRS, CDR2 YFSETQ. The CDR3 extends over 12 amino acids. The V gene lost 0 bases and the J gene lost 2 bases, with 0 bases spanning the gap. Written as DNA, the CDR3 is TGCGCCAGCAGCTTGGCCTACAATGAGCAGTTCTTC. Its translation: CASSLAYNEQFF.

The rearrangement uses TRBV18 and TRBJ2-3, with D maybe TRBD2 (6 bases). This CDR3 has 16 residues. CDR1 is KGHSH, CDR2 LQKENI, per germline. The V end was cut by 4 bases, the J end by 2 bases, with 16 bases between. The DNA of the CDR3 is TGTGCCAGCTCACGGTCGACGCGGGGCTCCACAGATACGCAGTATTTT. As protein: CASSRSTRGSTDTQYF.

The chain joins TRBV5-4 to TRBJ2-6, with 8 nucleotides matching TRBD1. The CDR3 has 17 amino acids. Trimming took 4 bases from V and 0 from J; bases not matched to a gene: 6. CDR1 SGHNT and CDR2 YYREEE come from the germline V gene (reference sequence). CDR3 sequence: CASSPGQGLSGANVLTF. In nucleotides, the CDR3 is TGTGCCAGCAGCCCCGGACAGGGACTCTCTGGGGCCAACGTCCTGACTTTC.

J is TRBJ2-4 and V is TRBV5-1, with 10 positions matching TRBD1. The CDR3 runs 17 residues. Unmatched junction bases numbered 8, after V lost 4 bases and J lost 1 base. The germline CDR1 and CDR2 sequences are SGHRS and YFSETQ. CDR3 region: CASSIRTGGVAKNIQYF. The CDR3 DNA reads TGCGCCAGCAGCATACGGACAGGGGGGGTTGCCAAAAACATTCAGTACTTC.

The V and J genes are TRBV30 and TRBJ1-2; D gene uncertain. Trimming removed 5 bases from V and 8 bases from J, with 12 bases in between. The CDR3 runs to 11 residues. CDR1 is GTSNPN, CDR2 SVGIG, per germline (reference sequence). The CDR3, as DNA: TGTGCCTGGTTTGGCGTATTCGGCTACACCTTC. This gives the protein CAWFGVFGYTF.

The CDR3 sequence: CASSQGRDSSYEQYF. The CDR3 nucleotides are TGCGCCAGCAGCCAAGGCCGGGACAGCTCCTACGAGCAGTACTTC. V usage is TRBV4-3 and J usage is TRBJ2-7, with 7 nucleotides matching TRBD1. Unmatched junction bases numbered 3, after V lost 1 base and J lost 0 bases. This CDR3 has 15 amino acids. Germline CDR1 LGHNA, CDR2 YSLEER.

This clone was recorded once. The chain couples TRBV5-4 to TRBJ2-3, with 15 bases that match TRBD2. V dropped 1 base and J dropped 7; count of bases not matched to a gene: 4. This CDR3 has 16 residues. Germline CDR1 is SGHNT and CDR2 is YYREEE (reference sequence). CDR3: CASSLPGLAGGYTQYF. Here the CDR3 DNA reads TGTGCCAGCAGCTTGCCAGGACTAGCGGGAGGGTATACGCAGTATTTT.

This clone was picked up a small number of times. The V call is TRBV2, the J call TRBJ1-6; TRBD1 aligns across 9 bases. The CDR3 has 17 amino acids. V lost 9 bases to trimming and J lost 3 bases; unmatched junction nucleotides: 12. The germline V gene has CDR1 SNHLY and CDR2 FYNNEI. The CDR3: CASTPNGDRVYNSPLHF. Written as DNA, the CDR3 is TGTGCCAGTACACCCAATGGGGACAGGGTCTATAATTCACCCCTCCACTTT.

J is TRBJ1-4 and V is TRBV6-1; D remains unclear. The CDR3 is 14 residues long. Germline CDR1 reads MNHNS; CDR2 reads SASEGT. Trimming stripped 10 bases from V and 1 base from J, with 13 bases between. The CDR3: CATQERGTNEKLFF. In DNA form, the CDR3 reads TGTGCCACCCAAGAACGGGGAACTAATGAAAAACTGTTTTTT.

CDR3 residues: CASGTGGIGELFF. In DNA form, the CDR3 reads TGCGCCAGCGGGACAGGGGGAATCGGGGAGCTGTTTTTT. This chain links TRBV10-2 with TRBJ2-2, with 11 bases matching TRBD1. This CDR3 contains 13 residues. V gave up 8 bases and J gave up 7 bases; unmatched junction bases: 3. Germline CDR1 and CDR2: WSHSY and SAAADI.